This passage covers 5 T cell receptor beta chains from one sample sequenced in a study of technical replicates of blood from a handful of donors. The table came from immunoSEQ multiplex PCR; TCRdb's copy has only in-frame clones and leaves some out. The sample shows approximately 80,000 clones, over 75% of them seen only once. The sample was T cells isolated from PBMCs. These receptors came from a human donor in good health.

The rearrangement uses TRBV5-6 and TRBJ2-2, with 13 bases aligning to TRBD2. Germline V gene sequence: CDR1 SGHDT, CDR2 YYEEEE. Trimming at V came to 0 bases and at J to 8 bases, leaving 7 bases not matched to a gene. There are 17 residues in the CDR3. The CDR3 protein is CASSLGGRTSGRGELFF. The DNA of the CDR3 is TGTGCCAGCAGCTTGGGAGGTCGGACTAGCGGGAGAGGGGAGCTGTTTTTT.

The rearrangement links TRBV6-6 to TRBJ1-2; D ambiguous. Trimming removed 2 bases at V and 2 bases at J, with 9 bases between. This CDR3 comprises 14 residues. CDR1 MNHNY and CDR2 SVGAGI come from the germline V gene (reference sequence). The CDR3 DNA sequence: TGTGCCAGCAGTTACAACAGCAGAAACTATGGCTACACCTTC. Translated, it gives CASSYNSRNYGYTF.

Concerning this clone itself: The junction departs from germline at one end; a sequencing error may be responsible. This sequence joins TRBV9 and TRBJ2-3, with 9 bases lining up with TRBD2. This CDR3 comprises 15 residues. Germline V gene lookup returns CDR1 SGDLS and CDR2 YYNGEE. The CDR3, as DNA: TGTGCCAGCAGCCTAGGCGGGATAGCGGGAGATCCGCAGTATTTT. Its translation is CASSLGGIAGDPQYF.

The chain joins TRBV5-1 to TRBJ2-5, with 10 bases matching TRBD2. Germline V gene lookup returns CDR1 SGHRS and CDR2 YFSETQ. V was pared by 4 bases and J by 5 bases, with 5 bases of the junction left unmatched. This CDR3 contains 14 residues. The CDR3 reads CASSVSGGAETQYF. In DNA, the CDR3 is TGCGCCAGCAGCGTGAGCGGGGGGGCGGAGACCCAGTACTTC.

The V call is TRBV5-1, the J call TRBJ2-7, with 8 nucleotides matching TRBD1. This CDR3 spans 15 amino acids. J was trimmed by 1 base and V by 3 bases; bases with no gene match: 6. CDR1 is SGHRS, CDR2 YFSETQ, per germline. In DNA, the CDR3 is TGCGCCAGCAGCTCTTTCCGGGACAGGTCCTACGAGCAGTACTTC. This sequence encodes CASSSFRDRSYEQYF.